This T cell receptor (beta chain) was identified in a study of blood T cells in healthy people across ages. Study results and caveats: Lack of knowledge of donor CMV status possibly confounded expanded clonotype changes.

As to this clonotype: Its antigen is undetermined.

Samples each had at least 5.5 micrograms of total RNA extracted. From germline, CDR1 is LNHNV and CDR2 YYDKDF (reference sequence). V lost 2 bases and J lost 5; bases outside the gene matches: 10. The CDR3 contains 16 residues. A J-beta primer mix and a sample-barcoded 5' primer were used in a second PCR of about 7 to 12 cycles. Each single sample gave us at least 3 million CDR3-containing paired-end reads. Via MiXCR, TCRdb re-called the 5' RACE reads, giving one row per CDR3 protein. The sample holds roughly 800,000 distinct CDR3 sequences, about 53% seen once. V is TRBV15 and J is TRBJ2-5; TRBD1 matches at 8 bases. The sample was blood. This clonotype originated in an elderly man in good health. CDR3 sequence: CATSRPADRERETQYF. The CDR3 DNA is TGTGCCACCAGCAGACCTGCGGACAGGGAGAGGGAGACCCAGTACTTC.